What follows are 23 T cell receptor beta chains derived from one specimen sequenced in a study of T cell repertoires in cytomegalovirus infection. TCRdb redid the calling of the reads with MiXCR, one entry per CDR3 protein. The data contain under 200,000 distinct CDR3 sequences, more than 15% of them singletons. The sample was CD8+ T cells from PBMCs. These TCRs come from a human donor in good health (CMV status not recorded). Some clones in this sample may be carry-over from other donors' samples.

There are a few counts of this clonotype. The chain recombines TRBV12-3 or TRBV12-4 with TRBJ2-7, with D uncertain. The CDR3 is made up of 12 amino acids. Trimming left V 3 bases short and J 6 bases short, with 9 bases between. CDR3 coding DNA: TGTGCCAGCAGTTTCCGGGTAAGCGAGCAGTACTTC. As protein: CASSFRVSEQYF.

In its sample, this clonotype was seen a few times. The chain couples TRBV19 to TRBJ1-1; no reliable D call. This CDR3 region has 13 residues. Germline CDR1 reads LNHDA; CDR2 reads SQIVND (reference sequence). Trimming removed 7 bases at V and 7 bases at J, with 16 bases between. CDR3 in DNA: TGTGCCAGTACCCCCGGACCCGCAGTTGAAGCTTTCTTT. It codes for CASTPGPAVEAFF.

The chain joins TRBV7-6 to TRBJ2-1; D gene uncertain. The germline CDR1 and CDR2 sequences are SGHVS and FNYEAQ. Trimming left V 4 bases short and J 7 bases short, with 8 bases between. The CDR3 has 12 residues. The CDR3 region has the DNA TGTGCCAGCAGCTCTCTAAGGAATGAGCAGTTCTTC. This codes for CASSSLRNEQFF.

DNA of the CDR3: TGTGCCAGCAGCTTAGGGGGGTCTCCTGGAAACACCATATATTTT. Encoded protein: CASSLGGSPGNTIYF. This chain links TRBV11-2 with TRBJ1-3, with TRBD1 as a possible D gene (5 bases). CDR3 length: 15 amino acids. CDR1 is SGHAT, CDR2 FQNNGV, per germline. The germline V and J ends were trimmed by 1 base and 2 bases, with 9 bases remaining between them. Full variable domain (outside the CDR3, taken from reference TRBV11-2 and TRBJ1-3): EAGVAQSPRYKIIEKRQSVAFWCNPISGHATLYWYQQILGQGPKLLIQFQNNGVVDDSQLPKDRFSAERLKGVDSTLKIQPAKLEDSAVYLCASSLGGSPGNTIYFGEGSWLTVV.

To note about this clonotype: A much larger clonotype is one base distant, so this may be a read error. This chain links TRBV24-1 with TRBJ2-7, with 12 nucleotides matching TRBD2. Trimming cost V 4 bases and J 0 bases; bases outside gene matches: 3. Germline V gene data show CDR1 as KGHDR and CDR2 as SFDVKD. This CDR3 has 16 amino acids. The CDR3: CATSDASGGASYEQYF. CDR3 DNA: TGTGCCACCAGTGACGCTAGCGGGGGGGCCTCCTACGAGCAGTACTTC.

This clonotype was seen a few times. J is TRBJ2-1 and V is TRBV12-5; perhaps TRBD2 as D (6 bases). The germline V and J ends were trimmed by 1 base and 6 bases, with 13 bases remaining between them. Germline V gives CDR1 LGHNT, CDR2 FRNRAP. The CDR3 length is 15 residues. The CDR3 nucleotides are TGTGCTAGTGGTTTGGAGGGACTCACCCCCAATGAGCAGTTCTTC. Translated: CASGLEGLTPNEQFF. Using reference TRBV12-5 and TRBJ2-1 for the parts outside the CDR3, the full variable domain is DARVTQTPRHKVTEMGQEVTMRCQPILGHNTVFWYRQTMMQGLELLAYFRNRAPLDDSGMPKDRFSAEMPDATLATLKIQPSEPRDSAVYFCASGLEGLTPNEQFFGPGTRLTVL.

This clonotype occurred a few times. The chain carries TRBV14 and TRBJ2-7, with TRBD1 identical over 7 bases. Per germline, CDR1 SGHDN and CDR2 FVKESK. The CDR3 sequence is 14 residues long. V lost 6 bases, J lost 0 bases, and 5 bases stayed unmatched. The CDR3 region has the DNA TGTGCCAGCAGGCTACAGGGGTCCTCCTACGAGCAGTACTTC. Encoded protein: CASRLQGSSYEQYF. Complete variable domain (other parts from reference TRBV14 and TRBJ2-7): EAGVTQFPSHSVIEKGQTVTLRCDPISGHDNLYWYRRVMGKEIKFLLHFVKESKQDESGMPNNRFLAERTGGTYSTLKVQPAELEDSGVYFCASRLQGSSYEQYFGPGTRLTVT.

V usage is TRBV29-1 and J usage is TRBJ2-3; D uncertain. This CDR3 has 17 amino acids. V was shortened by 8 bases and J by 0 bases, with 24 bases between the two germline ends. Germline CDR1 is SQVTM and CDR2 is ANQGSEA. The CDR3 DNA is TGCAGCTCTACACCCGCAATCGACTCTTCTAGCACAGATACGCAGTATTTT. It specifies CSSTPAIDSSSTDTQYF.

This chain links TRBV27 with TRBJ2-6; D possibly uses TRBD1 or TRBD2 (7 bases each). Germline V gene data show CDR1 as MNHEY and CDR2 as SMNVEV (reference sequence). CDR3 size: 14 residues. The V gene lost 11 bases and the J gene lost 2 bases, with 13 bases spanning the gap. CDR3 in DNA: TGTGCCGCAGGGGGGGGTCCTGGGGCCAACGTCCTGACTTTC. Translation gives CAAGGGPGANVLTF. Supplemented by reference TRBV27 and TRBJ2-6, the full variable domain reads EAQVTQNPRYLITVTGKKLTVTCSQNMNHEYMSWYRQDPGLGLRQIYYSMNVEVTDKGDVPEGYKVSRKEKRNFPLILESPSPNQTSLYFCAAGGGPGANVLTFGAGSRLTVL.

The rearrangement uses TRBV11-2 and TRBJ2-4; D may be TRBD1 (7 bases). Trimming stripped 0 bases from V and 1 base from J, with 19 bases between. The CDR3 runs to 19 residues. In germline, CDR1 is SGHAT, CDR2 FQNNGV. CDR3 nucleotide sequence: TGTGCCAGCAGCTTAGATACGGCCGCAGGGGGGATGGCCAAAAACATTCAGTACTTC. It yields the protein CASSLDTAAGGMAKNIQYF.

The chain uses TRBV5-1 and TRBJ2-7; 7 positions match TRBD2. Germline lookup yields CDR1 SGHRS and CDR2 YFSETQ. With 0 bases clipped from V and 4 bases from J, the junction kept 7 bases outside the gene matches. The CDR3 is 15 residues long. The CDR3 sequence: CASSLDRVGGYEQYF. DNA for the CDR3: TGCGCCAGCAGCTTGGATCGGGTGGGAGGGTACGAGCAGTACTTC.

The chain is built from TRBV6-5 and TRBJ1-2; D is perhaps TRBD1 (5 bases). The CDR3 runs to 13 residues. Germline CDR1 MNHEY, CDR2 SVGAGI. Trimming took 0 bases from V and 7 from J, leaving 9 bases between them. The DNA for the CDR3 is TGTGCCAGCAGTTACTCGCGGGGGAGTGGCTACACCTTC. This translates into CASSYSRGSGYTF.

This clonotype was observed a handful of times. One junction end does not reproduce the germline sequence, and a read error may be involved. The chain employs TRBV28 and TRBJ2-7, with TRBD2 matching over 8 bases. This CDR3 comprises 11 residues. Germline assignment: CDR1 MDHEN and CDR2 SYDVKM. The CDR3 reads CASNSQSGSDF. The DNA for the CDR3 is TGTGCCAGCAACTCACAAAGCGGGAGTGACTTC. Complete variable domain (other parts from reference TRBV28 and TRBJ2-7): DVKVTQSSRYLVKRTGEKVFLECVQDMDHENMFWYRQDPGLGLRLIYFSYDVKMKEKGDIPEGYSVSREKKERFSLILESASTNQTSMYLCASNSQSGSDFGPGTRLTVT.

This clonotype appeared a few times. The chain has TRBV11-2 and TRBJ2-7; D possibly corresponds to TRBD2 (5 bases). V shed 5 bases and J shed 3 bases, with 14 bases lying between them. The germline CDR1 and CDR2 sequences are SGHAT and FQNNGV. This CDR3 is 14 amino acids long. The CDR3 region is CASSLGEFYYEQYF. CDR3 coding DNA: TGTGCCAGCAGCCTTGGGGAGTTTTACTACGAGCAGTACTTC.

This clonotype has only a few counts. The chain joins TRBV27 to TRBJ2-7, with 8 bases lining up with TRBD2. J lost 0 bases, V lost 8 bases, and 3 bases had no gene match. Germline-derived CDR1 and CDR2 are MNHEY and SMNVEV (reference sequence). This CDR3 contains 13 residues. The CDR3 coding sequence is TGTGCCAGCGGACTAGCCGGCTCCTACGAGCAGTACTTC. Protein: CASGLAGSYEQYF.

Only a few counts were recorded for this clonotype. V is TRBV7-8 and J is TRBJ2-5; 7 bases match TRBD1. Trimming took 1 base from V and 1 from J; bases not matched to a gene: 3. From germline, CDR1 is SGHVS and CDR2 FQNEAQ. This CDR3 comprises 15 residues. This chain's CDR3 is CASSLGWDSQETQYF. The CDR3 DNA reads TGTGCCAGCAGCTTAGGATGGGACAGCCAAGAGACCCAGTACTTC.

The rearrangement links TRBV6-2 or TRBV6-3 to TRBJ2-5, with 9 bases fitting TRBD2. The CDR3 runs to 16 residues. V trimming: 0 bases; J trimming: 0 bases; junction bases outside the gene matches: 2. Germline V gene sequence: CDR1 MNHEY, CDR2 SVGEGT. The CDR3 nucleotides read TGTGCCAGCAGTTACTCGGGACTAGCAGACCAAGAGACCCAGTACTTC. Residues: CASSYSGLADQETQYF.

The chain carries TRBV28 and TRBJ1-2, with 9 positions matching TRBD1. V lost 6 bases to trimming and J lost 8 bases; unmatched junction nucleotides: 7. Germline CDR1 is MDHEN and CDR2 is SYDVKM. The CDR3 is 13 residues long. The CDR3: CASSLGQGLGYTF. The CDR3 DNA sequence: TGTGCCAGCAGCCTTGGACAGGGGTTAGGCTACACCTTC.

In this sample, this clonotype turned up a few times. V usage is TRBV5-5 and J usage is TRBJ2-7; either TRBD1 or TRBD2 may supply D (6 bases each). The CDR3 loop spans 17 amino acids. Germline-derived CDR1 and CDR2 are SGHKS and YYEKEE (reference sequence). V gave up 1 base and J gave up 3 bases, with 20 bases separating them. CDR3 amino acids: CASSLSLGGIQHYEQYF. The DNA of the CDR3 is TGTGCCAGCAGCTTGTCCCTAGGGGGGATTCAACACTACGAGCAGTACTTC.

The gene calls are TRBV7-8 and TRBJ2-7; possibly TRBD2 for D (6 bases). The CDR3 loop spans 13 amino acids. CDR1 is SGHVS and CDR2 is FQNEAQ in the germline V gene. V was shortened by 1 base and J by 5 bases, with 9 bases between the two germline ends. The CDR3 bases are TGTGCCAGCAGCTTAGTCCCGGGAGACGAGCAGTACTTC. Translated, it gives CASSLVPGDEQYF.

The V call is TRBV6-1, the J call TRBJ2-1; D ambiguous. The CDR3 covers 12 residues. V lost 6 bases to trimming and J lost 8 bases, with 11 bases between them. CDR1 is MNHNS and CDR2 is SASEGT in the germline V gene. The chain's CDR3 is CASSFVTDEQFF. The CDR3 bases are TGTGCCAGCAGCTTCGTGACCGATGAGCAGTTCTTC.

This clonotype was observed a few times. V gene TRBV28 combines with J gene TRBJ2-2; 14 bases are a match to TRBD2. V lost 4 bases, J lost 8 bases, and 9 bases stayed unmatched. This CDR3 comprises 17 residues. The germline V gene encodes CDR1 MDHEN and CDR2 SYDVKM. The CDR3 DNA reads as TGTGCCAGCAGTTCCTCGGGACTAGCGGGAGTATCTGGGGAGCTGTTTTTT. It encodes CASSSSGLAGVSGELFF.

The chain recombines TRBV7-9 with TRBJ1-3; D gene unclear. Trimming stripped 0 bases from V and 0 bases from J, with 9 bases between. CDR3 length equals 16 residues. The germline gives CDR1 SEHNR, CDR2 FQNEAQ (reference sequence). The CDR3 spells CASSLAGSASGNTIYF. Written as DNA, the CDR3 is TGTGCCAGCAGCTTAGCAGGGTCAGCCTCTGGAAACACCATATATTTT.